This passage covers 26 T cell receptor beta chains from one sample sequenced in a study of cytomegalovirus exposure and HLA in healthy donors. Both 60 Vbeta primers and 13 Jbeta primers went into the PCR. Profiling relied on immunoSEQ multiplex PCR, and the TCRdb table lists in-frame clones only, not all of them. The sample contains 200,000 to 250,000 clones, over 60% of which appear only once. Sequenced material: PBMCs. All receptors come from a man between 35 and 55 years old in good health and CMV-seronegative.

The V call is TRBV18, the J call TRBJ2-7, with D possibly being TRBD2 (6 bases). This CDR3 spans 14 amino acids. From germline, CDR1 is KGHSH and CDR2 LQKENI. Trimming left V 3 bases short and J 5 bases short, with 14 bases between. The CDR3 region has the DNA TGTGCCAGCTCACCGTCGGGGGACCCCCACGAGCAGTACTTC. Its protein is CASSPSGDPHEQYF.

V usage is TRBV29-1 and J usage is TRBJ2-7, with 13 bases lining up with TRBD2. This CDR3 contains 14 residues. Germline V gene sequence: CDR1 SQVTM, CDR2 ANQGSEA. V trimming: 4 bases; J trimming: 3 bases; junction bases outside the gene matches: 3. In nucleotides, the CDR3 is TGCAGCGTTGGGGGACTAGCGGGGAACTACGAGCAGTACTTC. This gives the protein CSVGGLAGNYEQYF.

The chain carries TRBV5-8 and TRBJ2-1; TRBD2 is a possible D gene (6 bases). Trimming took 6 bases from V and 6 from J, leaving 19 bases between them. Germline CDR1 and CDR2: SGHTS and YDEGEE. The CDR3 totals 15 residues. The DNA of the CDR3 is TGTGCCAGCACCGTGGGGAGCGGGTACGGCAATGAGCAGTTCTTC. It codes for CASTVGSGYGNEQFF. The variable domain in full, completed from reference TRBV5-8 and TRBJ2-1, reads EAGVTQSPTHLIKTRGQQATLRCSPISGHTSVYWYQQALGLGLQFLLWYDEGEERNRGNFPPRFSGRQFPNYSSELNVNALELEDSALYLCASTVGSGYGNEQFFGPGTRLTVL.

This sequence joins TRBV11-2 and TRBJ2-1; the D gene is possibly TRBD1 (5 bases). CDR1 is SGHAT, CDR2 FQNNGV, per germline. V gave up 0 bases and J gave up 3 bases, with 12 bases separating them. CDR3 length equals 16 residues. CDR3 sequence reads: CASSLDPAGIYNEQFF. The CDR3 DNA sequence: TGTGCCAGCAGCTTAGATCCGGCAGGGATCTACAATGAGCAGTTCTTC.

V gene TRBV5-1 combines with J gene TRBJ2-3, with 10 bases fitting TRBD2. The junction had 8 bases not matched to a gene; V was cut back by 2 bases and J by 5 bases. The CDR3 covers 16 residues. CDR1 and CDR2 (germline): SGHRS, YFSETQ. CDR3 amino acids: CASSLTPGLALDTQYF. In DNA, the CDR3 is TGCGCCAGCAGCTTAACTCCGGGACTAGCGTTAGATACGCAGTATTTT.

V is TRBV11-2 and J is TRBJ2-3; no firm D call. This CDR3 is 13 amino acids long. The V gene's germline CDR1 is SGHAT and CDR2 FQNNGV. Trimming left V 1 base short and J 4 bases short, with 6 bases between. The CDR3 DNA reads TGTGCCAGCAGCTTAGTTAGCCCAGATACGCAGTATTTT. The encoded protein is CASSLVSPDTQYF. Complete variable domain (other parts from reference TRBV11-2 and TRBJ2-3): EAGVAQSPRYKIIEKRQSVAFWCNPISGHATLYWYQQILGQGPKLLIQFQNNGVVDDSQLPKDRFSAERLKGVDSTLKIQPAKLEDSAVYLCASSLVSPDTQYFGPGTRLTVL.

This sequence joins TRBV11-2 and TRBJ2-2, with TRBD2 identical over 13 bases. Per germline, CDR1 SGHAT and CDR2 FQNNGV. This CDR3 contains 20 residues. Germline trimming cut 0 bases from V and 4 bases from J; bases unmatched to any gene: 11. The CDR3 loop is CASSLEFRTSGSGGTGELFF. The CDR3 coding sequence is TGTGCCAGCAGCTTAGAGTTCCGGACTAGCGGGAGTGGGGGCACCGGGGAGCTGTTTTTT.

In its sample, this clone was seen once. The rearrangement uses TRBV19 and TRBJ2-7, with 8 bases identical to TRBD1. Germline V gene lookup returns CDR1 LNHDA and CDR2 SQIVND (reference sequence). CDR3 length: 15 amino acids. J gave up 0 bases and V 9 bases, and 10 bases lay outside the gene matches. DNA for the CDR3: TGTGCCAGCTCCCCCCGGACAGGGAGCTCCTACGAGCAGTACTTC. As protein: CASSPRTGSSYEQYF.

This clone came up a few times. The chain has TRBV19 and TRBJ2-3; D perhaps matches TRBD2 (5 bases). The length of the CDR3 is 14 residues. Germline CDR1 reads LNHDA; CDR2 reads SQIVND (reference sequence). V was cut by 8 bases and J by 3 bases, with 15 bases left in between. The CDR3 reads CASSQVGETDTQYF. For the CDR3, the DNA is TGTGCCAGTTCTCAAGTCGGGGAAACAGATACGCAGTATTTT.

The chain combines TRBV13 with TRBJ2-3; 10 bases align to TRBD2. After removal of 5 bases from V and 0 bases from J, the junction contained 8 bases not matched to a gene. CDR1 and CDR2 (germline): PRHDT, FYEKMQ (reference sequence). CDR3 size: 17 residues. This CDR3 is CASSNKRGGSSTDTQYF. In nucleotides, the CDR3 is TGTGCCAGCAGCAATAAGCGGGGGGGATCTAGCACAGATACGCAGTATTTT.

J is TRBJ1-1 and V is TRBV5-4, with TRBD1 matching over 8 bases. Germline CDR1 reads SGHNT; CDR2 reads YYREEE (reference sequence). V was clipped by 4 bases and J by 5 bases; unmatched bases: 13. The CDR3 consists of 16 residues. CDR3 protein: CASSAKPQGVGTEAFF. CDR3 coding DNA: TGTGCCAGCAGCGCTAAACCACAGGGGGTAGGGACTGAAGCTTTCTTT.

V and J are TRBV2 and TRBJ2-3; D is ambiguous. The germline V gene has CDR1 SNHLY and CDR2 FYNNEI. Between the trimmed V and J ends, which lost 6 bases and 2 bases, there was a span of 6 bases. The CDR3 length is 12 residues. DNA for the CDR3: TGTGCCAGCAGATCAGACACAGATACGCAGTATTTT. It specifies CASRSDTDTQYF.

This chain uses TRBV19 with TRBJ1-5; D might be TRBD1 (5 bases). CDR1 and CDR2 (germline): LNHDA, SQIVND (reference sequence). With 1 base removed from V and 1 base from J, the gap between germline ends came to 11 bases. The CDR3 totals 16 residues. DNA of the CDR3: TGTGCCAGTAGTATAGTTGGGGCCGGGAGCAATCAGCCCCAGCATTTT. Encoded protein: CASSIVGAGSNQPQHF. The full variable domain, completed using reference TRBV19 and TRBJ1-5, is DGGITQSPKYLFRKEGQNVTLSCEQNLNHDAMYWYRQDPGQGLRLIYYSQIVNDFQKGDIAEGYSVSREKKESFPLTVTSAQKNPTAFYLCASSIVGAGSNQPQHFGDGTRLSIL.

J is TRBJ2-7 and V is TRBV10-3; 16 bases match TRBD2. The junction had 15 bases not matched to a gene; V was cut back by 4 bases and J by 6 bases. Germline V gene sequence: CDR1 ENHRY, CDR2 SYGVKD. CDR3 length: 19 residues. CDR3 sequence: CAISGDPGTSGRAGGEQYF. The DNA for the CDR3 is TGTGCCATCAGTGGGGATCCCGGGACTAGCGGGAGGGCCGGGGGCGAGCAGTACTTC.

V gene TRBV7-2 combines with J gene TRBJ2-7; D not resolved. CDR1 is SGHTA, CDR2 FQGNSA, per germline. V was clipped by 5 bases and J by 7 bases, with 12 bases between them. This CDR3 is 12 amino acids long. The CDR3 is CASSRTGREQYF. CDR3 bases: TGTGCCAGCAGCCGTACGGGTAGGGAGCAGTACTTC. The complete variable domain, with remaining parts taken from reference TRBV7-2 and TRBJ2-7, reads GAGVSQSPSNKVTEKGKDVELRCDPISGHTALYWYRQSLGQGLEFLIYFQGNSAPDKSGLPSDRFSAERTGGSVSTLTIQRTQQEDSAVYLCASSRTGREQYFGPGTRLTVT.

The chain is built from TRBV4-1 and TRBJ2-1; possible D gene TRBD1, 6 bases. Trimming stripped 0 bases from V and 7 bases from J, with 16 bases between. Germline-derived CDR1 and CDR2 are MGHRA and YSYEKL. The CDR3 has 16 amino acids. The CDR3 sequence is CASSQDTNRVRNEQFF. The CDR3 nucleotides are TGCGCCAGCAGCCAAGATACAAACAGGGTCAGAAATGAGCAGTTCTTC.

The J gene is TRBJ2-3, the V gene TRBV14, with no clear D. Between the trimmed V and J ends, which lost 1 base and 1 base, there was a span of 12 bases. The germline V gene has CDR1 SGHDN and CDR2 FVKESK. The CDR3 runs 16 residues. CDR3 sequence reads: CASSQVSKLGTDTQYF. DNA for the CDR3: TGTGCCAGCAGCCAAGTATCGAAACTCGGCACAGATACGCAGTATTTT.

The chain joins TRBV19 to TRBJ2-2; 8 positions agree with TRBD2. The CDR3 is made up of 15 amino acids. Unmatched junction bases numbered 12, after V lost 10 bases and J lost 5 bases. Germline CDR1 is LNHDA and CDR2 is SQIVND (reference sequence). The CDR3 nucleotides read TGTGCCACGGGGGGGACCCGGGCGGAGACCGGGGAGCTGTTTTTT. The encoded protein is CATGGTRAETGELFF.

This chain links TRBV11-3 with TRBJ2-3; D is possibly TRBD2 (7 bases). The V and J ends lost 5 bases and 2 bases respectively, with 14 bases between them. Germline CDR1 reads SGHNT; CDR2 reads YENEEA. The CDR3 contains 15 residues. CDR3 loop: CASSKEGGVTDTQYF. Here the CDR3 DNA reads TGTGCCAGCAGCAAAGAGGGGGGGGTCACAGATACGCAGTATTTT.

The V gene is TRBV19, the J gene TRBJ2-7; D is unclear. The V gene's germline CDR1 is LNHDA and CDR2 SQIVND (reference sequence). This CDR3 contains 14 residues. Trimming took 3 bases from V and 3 from J, leaving 12 bases between them. The CDR3 is CASSMSFPGYEQYF. The DNA for the CDR3 is TGTGCCAGTAGTATGAGTTTTCCAGGCTACGAGCAGTACTTC.

The chain carries TRBV5-4 and TRBJ2-7; 13 nucleotides line up with TRBD2. Per the germline V gene, CDR1 is SGHNT and CDR2 is YYREEE (reference sequence). The CDR3 spans 16 residues. Germline trimming cut 0 bases from V and 4 bases from J; bases unmatched to any gene: 4. CDR3 amino acids: CASSLAMTSGGYEQYF. CDR3 DNA: TGTGCCAGCAGCTTGGCCATGACTAGCGGGGGGTACGAGCAGTACTTC.

This chain uses TRBV9 with TRBJ2-1; 8 bases line up with TRBD1. The V segment lost 4 bases and the J segment 7 bases; nucleotides outside the gene matches: 10. From germline, CDR1 is SGDLS and CDR2 YYNGEE. The CDR3 contains 15 residues. The chain's CDR3 is CASSFSGTGRNEQFF. The CDR3 DNA is TGTGCCAGCAGCTTCTCCGGGACAGGAAGGAATGAGCAGTTCTTC.

The rearrangement links TRBV7-2 to TRBJ2-3; 10 bases are shared with TRBD2. Per germline, CDR1 SGHTA and CDR2 FQGNSA. Trimming at V came to 7 bases and at J to 2 bases, leaving 6 bases not matched to a gene. This CDR3 region has 15 residues. The CDR3 bases are TGTGCCAGCATCCCGACTAGCGGGCCCACAGATACGCAGTATTTT. Protein: CASIPTSGPTDTQYF.

The chain combines TRBV18 with TRBJ1-1, with unresolved D. This CDR3 is 11 amino acids long. Germline values: CDR1 KGHSH, CDR2 LQKENI. V was clipped by 4 bases and J by 4 bases, with 4 bases between them. This chain's CDR3 is CASSRSTEAFF. CDR3 in DNA: TGTGCCAGCTCACGGAGCACTGAAGCTTTCTTT.

The CDR3 nucleotides read TGCGCCAGCAGCCAAGATCCGGGGGGCAGGGTCTATGGCTACACCTTC. Amino acid sequence: CASSQDPGGRVYGYTF. The V and J genes are TRBV4-1 and TRBJ1-2, with D perhaps TRBD1 (6 bases). The length of the CDR3 is 16 residues. V dropped 0 bases and J dropped 4 bases, with 15 bases sitting between them. The germline CDR1 and CDR2 sequences are MGHRA and YSYEKL.

V and J are TRBV28 and TRBJ1-2; possibly TRBD1 for D (5 bases). Germline V CDR1 and CDR2: MDHEN, SYDVKM. The CDR3 loop spans 15 amino acids. Trimming pared 1 base from V and 5 bases from J, leaving 14 bases between. CDR3 DNA sequence: TGTGCCAGCAGTTTATCGCAGGGTTTAGGGTATGGCTACACCTTC. Translating it yields CASSLSQGLGYGYTF.